These 22 T cell receptor beta chains originate from one sample sequenced in a study of shared clonotypes between healthy human individuals. Some clones are missing from TCRdb's copy, which holds only in-frame ones; the method was immunoSEQ multiplex PCR. The sample yields more than 2,000,000 clones, around nine tenths seen once. Sequencing was done on a sample of naive CD4+ T cells sorted from blood. Subset here: CD45RA+ positively selected. The source is a man younger than 30 in good health.

The chain recombines TRBV5-4 with TRBJ2-5; 7 bases are a match to TRBD2. The germline V gene encodes CDR1 SGHNT and CDR2 YYREEE (reference sequence). Trimming cost V 3 bases and J 5 bases; bases outside gene matches: 10. The CDR3 length is 15 residues. CDR3 region: CASSSPRGVGETQYF. Here the CDR3 DNA reads TGTGCCAGCAGCTCGCCCCGGGGGGTAGGGGAGACCCAGTACTTC.

The J gene is TRBJ2-7, the V gene TRBV19, with D perhaps TRBD2 (9 bases). The CDR3 runs 16 residues. V gave up 5 bases and J gave up 6 bases, with 23 bases separating them. The germline CDR1 and CDR2 sequences are LNHDA and SQIVND (reference sequence). The CDR3 DNA sequence: TGTGCCAGTAGTTCCCAGGGGGCTAGCGGGGCTGGCGAGCAGTACTTC. It codes for CASSSQGASGAGEQYF.

The rearrangement links TRBV4-1 to TRBJ1-1; D unclear. V lost 2 bases to trimming and J lost 1 base, with 11 bases between them. Germline V CDR1 and CDR2: MGHRA, YSYEKL. The length of the CDR3 is 15 residues. CDR3 sequence reads: CASSQLGMSNTEAFF. The CDR3 nucleotides are TGCGCCAGCAGCCAATTGGGGATGTCGAACACTGAAGCTTTCTTT.

The chain recombines TRBV27 with TRBJ2-3; TRBD2 matches 9 bases. The CDR3 has 16 residues. Germline trimming cut 5 bases from V and 1 base from J; bases unmatched to any gene: 7. Germline V gene lookup returns CDR1 MNHEY and CDR2 SMNVEV (reference sequence). The CDR3 here is CASSRDSSGGTDTQYF. CDR3 coding DNA: TGTGCCAGCAGTCGAGACTCTAGCGGGGGCACAGATACGCAGTATTTT.

V and J are TRBV18 and TRBJ2-5; D not certain. Germline loops: CDR1 KGHSH, CDR2 LQKENI. The CDR3 spans 12 residues. V was trimmed by 6 bases and J by 3 bases, leaving 8 bases between them. The CDR3 coding sequence is TGTGCCAGCTCCCGGTATGAAGAGACCCAGTACTTC. Translation: CASSRYEETQYF.

Details on this clone: Distinct nucleotide sequences in the sample also encode this CDR3. CDR3 protein: CASSESASSTDTQYF. The CDR3 DNA is TGCGCCAGCAGTGAGTCGGCCTCTAGCACAGATACGCAGTATTTT. The V and J genes are TRBV10-1 and TRBJ2-3; D remains ambiguous. Germline values: CDR1 WNHNN, CDR2 SYGVQD (reference sequence). Trimming removed 0 bases at V and 0 bases at J, with 7 bases between. The CDR3 runs to 15 residues.

V is TRBV27 and J is TRBJ1-1; a possible D gene is TRBD1 (5 bases). The CDR3 covers 15 residues. Deletions cut 8 bases from V and 5 bases from J, with 21 bases between. CDR1 is MNHEY, CDR2 SMNVEV, per germline (reference sequence). The CDR3 DNA reads as TGTGCCAGCCACCCTTGGGGTAGGGGAGGAACTGAAGCTTTCTTT. This encodes CASHPWGRGGTEAFF.

The rearrangement joins TRBV10-3 to TRBJ1-2; 7 bases are shared with TRBD1. V dropped 5 bases and J dropped 7; count of bases not matched to a gene: 10. CDR3 length: 14 residues. Looked up from germline, CDR1 is ENHRY and CDR2 is SYGVKD. The CDR3 sequence is CAISPGQLSTGYTF. The CDR3 nucleotides read TGTGCCATCAGTCCGGGACAGTTAAGTACTGGCTACACCTTC.

This chain links TRBV5-1 with TRBJ2-2; D unresolved. The CDR3 spans 13 residues. The germline V gene has CDR1 SGHRS and CDR2 YFSETQ. V lost 4 bases and J 4 bases, leaving 8 bases between the germline ends. The CDR3 protein is CASSPLFTGELFF. DNA of the CDR3: TGCGCCAGCAGCCCGTTGTTCACCGGGGAGCTGTTTTTT.

This sequence joins TRBV6-1 and TRBJ2-2; possible D gene TRBD1, 5 bases. CDR3 size: 15 residues. V lost 4 bases and J lost 11, with 20 bases in between. Germline CDR1 and CDR2: MNHNS and SASEGT. The CDR3 protein is CASSGAFLGAGELFF. CDR3 nucleotide sequence: TGTGCCAGCAGTGGTGCGTTCCTTGGGGCAGGAGAGCTGTTTTTT.

In nucleotides, the CDR3 is TGTGCCAGCAGCGTATGGGACCGCCCTAACTATGGCTACACCTTC. Encoded protein: CASSVWDRPNYGYTF. The chain links TRBV7-2 to TRBJ1-2, with TRBD1 as a possible D gene (5 bases). The V end lost 5 bases, the J end lost 0 bases, and 13 bases lay between the germline ends. The germline gives CDR1 SGHTA, CDR2 FQGNSA. The CDR3 contains 15 residues.

This clone was observed once. The same CDR3 also results from other DNA sequences found in this sample. The J gene is TRBJ1-3, the V gene TRBV27; D gene unclear. CDR1 and CDR2 from the germline V gene are MNHEY and SMNVEV (reference sequence). The CDR3 consists of 14 residues. V was trimmed by 0 bases and J by 2 bases, leaving 5 bases between them. The CDR3 DNA is TGTGCCAGCAGTTTATCGGGAGCTGGAAACACCATATATTTT. Amino acid sequence: CASSLSGAGNTIYF.

The rearrangement uses TRBV10-1 and TRBJ1-1; D ambiguous. CDR3 length: 13 amino acids. CDR1 and CDR2 from the germline V gene are WNHNN and SYGVQD (reference sequence). The V end lost 0 bases, the J end lost 5 bases, and 7 bases lay between the germline ends. This CDR3 reads CASSESLWTEAFF. CDR3 bases: TGCGCCAGCAGTGAGTCGTTGTGGACTGAAGCTTTCTTT.

The V call is TRBV6-5, the J call TRBJ1-3; D might be TRBD1 (5 bases). CDR1 MNHEY and CDR2 SVGAGI come from the germline V gene. V lost 7 bases and J lost 3, with 13 bases in between. There are 14 residues in the CDR3. DNA for the CDR3: TGTGCCAGCAAGCGGGGGATCGATGGAAACACCATATATTTT. Translated: CASKRGIDGNTIYF.

Of note for this clone: Other DNA sequences in the same sample also yield this CDR3. The rearrangement links TRBV28 to TRBJ1-1, with a possible D match to TRBD1 (5 bases). CDR1 is MDHEN, CDR2 SYDVKM, per germline. The CDR3 has 13 residues. Trimming removed 4 bases at V and 1 base at J, with 7 bases between. Here the CDR3 DNA reads TGTGCCAGCAGTTCTACAGGGAACACTGAAGCTTTCTTT. As protein: CASSSTGNTEAFF.

V usage is TRBV18 and J usage is TRBJ2-7; 13 bases agree with TRBD2. The CDR3 is 15 residues long. Germline trimming cut 3 bases from V and 5 bases from J; bases unmatched to any gene: 4. CDR1 and CDR2 from the germline V gene are KGHSH and LQKENI. The CDR3 region is CASSPGLAGVNEQYF. CDR3 DNA sequence: TGTGCCAGCTCACCCGGACTAGCGGGAGTAAACGAGCAGTACTTC.

The CDR3: CASSRTGVETQYF. For the CDR3, the DNA is TGTGCCAGCAGTCGTACAGGGGTCGAGACCCAGTACTTC. The chain uses TRBV6-1 and TRBJ2-5; 7 nucleotides line up with TRBD1. This CDR3 region has 13 residues. CDR1 MNHNS and CDR2 SASEGT come from the germline V gene. Germline trimming cut 5 bases from V and 5 bases from J; bases unmatched to any gene: 5.

This chain uses TRBV4-1 with TRBJ2-3; 13 nucleotides align to TRBD2. Germline assignment: CDR1 MGHRA and CDR2 YSYEKL. V shed 3 bases, J shed 3 bases, and the junction held 15 bases outside the gene matches. This CDR3 spans 20 amino acids. CDR3 region: CASSHPWTSGRRVSTDTQYF. CDR3 DNA sequence: TGCGCCAGCAGCCACCCCTGGACTAGCGGGAGAAGGGTTAGTACAGATACGCAGTATTTT.

As to this clone: This sample also contains other DNA sequences that code for the same CDR3. V is TRBV18 and J is TRBJ2-7, with 7 bases identical to TRBD1. J lost 1 base, V lost 2 bases, and 2 bases had no gene match. CDR3 length: 14 amino acids. The germline CDR1 and CDR2 sequences are KGHSH and LQKENI. The CDR3 DNA reads TGTGCCAGCTCACCAGGGGGACAGTCCTACGAGCAGTACTTC. Translation gives CASSPGGQSYEQYF.

The rearrangement links TRBV5-6 to TRBJ2-1; no definite D call. CDR3 size: 17 residues. V was clipped by 0 bases and J by 1 base, with 14 bases between them. The V gene's germline CDR1 is SGHDT and CDR2 YYEEEE. In DNA, the CDR3 is TGTGCCAGCAGCTTGGAAGAGCAGATGCTGTCCTACAATGAGCAGTTCTTC. Amino acid sequence: CASSLEEQMLSYNEQFF.

This clone was seen once. The chain couples TRBV14 to TRBJ2-1, with 9 bases aligning to TRBD2. Germline V gene lookup returns CDR1 SGHDN and CDR2 FVKESK. Trimming cost V 4 bases and J 7 bases; bases outside gene matches: 5. The CDR3 sequence is 14 residues long. The CDR3 region is CASSRGAGGNEQFF. The CDR3 DNA sequence: TGTGCCAGCAGCCGAGGGGCGGGAGGGAATGAGCAGTTCTTC.

The sample holds a few counts of this clone. The chain combines TRBV30 with TRBJ1-1; D ambiguous. CDR3 size: 11 residues. Per the germline V gene, CDR1 is GTSNPN and CDR2 is SVGIG (reference sequence). V was trimmed by 0 bases and J by 11 bases, leaving 10 bases between them. CDR3 in DNA: TGTGCCTGGAGTGTACCCTCTCGGGCTTTCTTT. Translation: CAWSVPSRAFF.